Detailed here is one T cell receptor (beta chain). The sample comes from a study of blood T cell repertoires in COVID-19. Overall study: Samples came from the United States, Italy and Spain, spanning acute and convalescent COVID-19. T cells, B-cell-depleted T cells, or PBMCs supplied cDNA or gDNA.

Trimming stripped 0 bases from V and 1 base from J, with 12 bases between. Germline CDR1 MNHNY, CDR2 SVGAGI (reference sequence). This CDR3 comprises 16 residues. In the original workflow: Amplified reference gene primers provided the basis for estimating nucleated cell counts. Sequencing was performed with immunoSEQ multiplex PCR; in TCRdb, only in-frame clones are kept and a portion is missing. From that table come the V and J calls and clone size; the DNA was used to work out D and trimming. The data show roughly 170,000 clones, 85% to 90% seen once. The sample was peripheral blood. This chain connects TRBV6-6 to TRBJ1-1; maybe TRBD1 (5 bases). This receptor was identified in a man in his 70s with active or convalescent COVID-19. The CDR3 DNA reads TGTGCCAGCAGTTACTCTGGGGGAGGAGGGAACACTGAAGCTTTCTTT. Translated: CASSYSGGGGNTEAFF.